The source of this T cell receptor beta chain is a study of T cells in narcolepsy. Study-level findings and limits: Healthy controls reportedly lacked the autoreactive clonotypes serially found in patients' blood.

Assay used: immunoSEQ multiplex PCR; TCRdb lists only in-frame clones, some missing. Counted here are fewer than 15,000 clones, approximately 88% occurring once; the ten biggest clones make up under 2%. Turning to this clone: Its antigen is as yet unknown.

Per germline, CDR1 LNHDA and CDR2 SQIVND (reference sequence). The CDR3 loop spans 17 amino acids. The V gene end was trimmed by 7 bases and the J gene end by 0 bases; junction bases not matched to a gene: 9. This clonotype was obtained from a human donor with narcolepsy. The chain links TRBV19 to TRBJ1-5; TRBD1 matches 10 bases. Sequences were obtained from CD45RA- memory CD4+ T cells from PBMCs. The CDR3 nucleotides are TGTGCCAGTACCGGGACAGGGGCCACGTATAGCAATCAGCCCCAGCATTTT. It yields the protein CASTGTGATYSNQPQHF.